In its sample, the clone carrying this T cell receptor beta chain was seen a few times. Donors had no recently reported acute infections or vaccinations and were HIV-negative. Naive CD4+ cells were CD45RA-selected; the remaining cells were memory. The record originates from a study of shared clonotypes between healthy human individuals. Only in-frame clones appear in the TCRdb table, and some are missing; sequencing was by immunoSEQ multiplex PCR. The top ten hold approximately 1.6% of the sample, which has hundreds of thousands of clones, around 74% seen once. What was sequenced was memory CD4+ T cells sorted from blood. Subset here: CD45RA-negative fraction. The TCR was taken from a woman under 40 in good health.

CDR3 coding DNA: TGTGCCAGCAGTTTATGGGCGGGAGGGCCCTACGAGCAGTACTTC. It codes for CASSLWAGGPYEQYF. The chain employs TRBV28 and TRBJ2-7, with 9 bases that match TRBD2. Trimming cost V 0 bases and J 2 bases; bases outside gene matches: 2. The CDR3 sequence is 15 residues long. CDR1 is MDHEN, CDR2 SYDVKM, per germline.